The clone carrying this T cell receptor beta chain was counted a few times. Donors ranged from roughly 6 to 90 years old and were healthy Caucasians in Russia. Looked up from germline, CDR1 is WNHNN and CDR2 is SYGVQD (reference sequence). The V segment lost 7 bases and the J segment 1 base; nucleotides outside the gene matches: 16. This CDR3 comprises 18 residues. The sample comes from a study of blood T cells in healthy people across ages. The authors ran a second PCR of roughly 7 to 11 cycles using a sample-barcoded 5' primer and a J-beta primer mix. MiXCR was run by TCRdb on the 5' RACE reads, yielding one entry per CDR3 protein. This sample has around 1,700,000 distinct CDR3 sequences; under 30% occur once, and the top ten carry roughly 8%.

The chain employs TRBV10-1 and TRBJ1-1; 9 bases agree with TRBD1. This sequence originates from a woman in her 30s in good health. The sample was blood. DNA of the CDR3: TGCGCCAGCACCGCTTCGGGGGACAGGGACGGGGAGAACACTGAAGCTTTCTTT. This codes for CASTASGDRDGENTEAFF.